The rows below give T cell receptor beta chains drawn from one sample of a study of T cell repertoires in cytomegalovirus infection. From the reads, TCRdb called clonotypes with MiXCR, one entry per CDR3 protein. The sample carries approximately 290,000 distinct CDR3 sequences, under 30% recorded once. The sample taken for sequencing was PBMCs. Source of these receptors: a human donor in good health (CMV status not recorded). Some clones in this sample may be carry-over from other donors' samples. Both conserved end residues are part of each CDR3. D genes are given only for firm matches. Clone size, where shown, is once, few, many, or a class for clones that have expanded.

CDR3 protein: CASRLSNTEAFF
CDR3 DNA: TGTGCCAGCAGATTGTCCAACACTGAAGCTTTCTTT
clone size: NA
V gene: TRBV28
J gene: TRBJ1-1
D gene: NA

CDR3 protein: CSASPGLAGVRYEQYF
CDR3 DNA: TGCAGCGCTAGCCCCGGACTAGCGGGAGTAAGATACGAGCAGTACTTC
clone size: NA
V gene: TRBV29-1
J gene: TRBJ2-7
D gene: TRBD2

CDR3 protein: CASSSPGTGLYEQYF
CDR3 DNA: TGTGCCAGCAGCTCTCCCGGGACAGGACTCTACGAGCAGTACTTC
clone size: NA
V gene: TRBV28
J gene: TRBJ2-7
D gene: TRBD1

CDR3 protein: CASSLVGQGYGYTF
CDR3 DNA: TGTGCCAGCAGCTTAGTAGGGCAGGGCTATGGCTACACCTTC
clone size: many
V gene: TRBV12-3/TRBV12-4
J gene: TRBJ1-2
D gene: NA

CDR3 protein: CAISESTALETQYF
CDR3 DNA: TGTGCCATCAGTGAGTCGACAGCGCTAGAGACCCAGTACTTC
clone size: NA
V gene: TRBV10-3
J gene: TRBJ2-5
D gene: NA

CDR3 protein: CASSSLAGGPKDEQFF
CDR3 DNA: TGTGCCAGCAGCTCACTAGCGGGAGGCCCCAAGGATGAGCAGTTCTTC
clone size: many
V gene: TRBV7-2
J gene: TRBJ2-1
D gene: TRBD2

CDR3 protein: CASSNPSGRVYNEQFF
CDR3 DNA: TGTGCCAGCAGTAACCCCAGCGGGAGGGTCTACAATGAGCAGTTCTTC
clone size: few
V gene: TRBV6-5
J gene: TRBJ2-1
D gene: TRBD2

CDR3 protein: CASSWNMGQLNTGELFF
CDR3 DNA: TGTGCCAGCAGTTGGAATATGGGACAGTTAAACACCGGGGAGCTGTTTTTT
clone size: many
V gene: TRBV28
J gene: TRBJ2-2
D gene: TRBD1

CDR3 protein: CASSAPHYGYTF
CDR3 DNA: TGTGCCAGCAGCGCCCCCCACTATGGCTACACCTTC
clone size: NA
V gene: TRBV9
J gene: TRBJ1-2
D gene: NA

CDR3 protein: CASRRPGLAGTDTQYF
CDR3 DNA: TGTGCCAGCAGACGACCGGGACTAGCGGGCACAGATACGCAGTATTTT
clone size: NA
V gene: TRBV6-6
J gene: TRBJ2-3
D gene: TRBD2

CDR3 protein: CASSLAKGLAGTYNEQFF
CDR3 DNA: TGTGCCAGCAGCTTAGCGAAAGGGCTAGCGGGAACCTACAATGAGCAGTTCTTC
clone size: NA
V gene: TRBV7-2
J gene: TRBJ2-1
D gene: TRBD2

CDR3 protein: CSVIPAATEAFF
CDR3 DNA: TGCAGCGTTATTCCGGCGGCCACTGAAGCTTTCTTT
clone size: NA
V gene: TRBV29-1
J gene: TRBJ1-1
D gene: NA

CDR3 protein: CASSLDPYNSPLHF
CDR3 DNA: TGTGCCAGCAGCTTAGATCCCTATAATTCACCCCTCCACTTT
clone size: few
V gene: TRBV7-9
J gene: TRBJ1-6
D gene: NA

CDR3 protein: CASRPRGAQGRNSPLHF
CDR3 DNA: TGTGCCAGCAGGCCCCGGGGTGCTCAGGGGAGGAATTCACCCCTCCACTTT
clone size: many
V gene: TRBV28
J gene: TRBJ1-6
D gene: NA

CDR3 protein: CASSLGPEAGHEQYF
CDR3 DNA: TGTGCCAGCAGTTTAGGACCCGAGGCTGGCCACGAGCAGTACTTC
clone size: NA
V gene: TRBV28
J gene: TRBJ2-7
D gene: NA

CDR3 protein: CASSYSGQGRYEQYF
CDR3 DNA: TGTGCCAGCAGTTACTCCGGACAGGGCAGGTACGAGCAGTACTTC
clone size: NA
V gene: TRBV6-6
J gene: TRBJ2-7
D gene: TRBD1

CDR3 protein: CASSYQSHGELFF
CDR3 DNA: TGTGCCAGCAGTTACCAGAGCCACGGGGAGCTGTTTTTT
clone size: few
V gene: TRBV6-2/TRBV6-3
J gene: TRBJ2-2
D gene: NA

CDR3 protein: CASSYSPSSTGGAGELFF
CDR3 DNA: TGTGCCAGCAGTTACTCCCCGTCCTCCACAGGGGGTGCGGGGGAGCTGTTTTTT
clone size: NA
V gene: TRBV6-5
J gene: TRBJ2-2
D gene: TRBD1

CDR3 protein: CASSLTEDTEAFF
CDR3 DNA: TGTGCCAGCAGCTTAACGGAAGACACTGAAGCTTTCTTT
clone size: many
V gene: TRBV7-9
J gene: TRBJ1-1
D gene: NA

CDR3 protein: CASSQRGLNTEAFF
CDR3 DNA: TGTGCCAGCAGCCAGAGGGGGCTGAACACTGAAGCTTTCTTT
clone size: NA
V gene: TRBV6-1
J gene: TRBJ1-1
D gene: TRBD1

CDR3 protein: CASSFPNDWANEQFF
CDR3 DNA: TGTGCCAGCAGTTTCCCTAATGATTGGGCCAATGAGCAGTTCTTC
clone size: NA
V gene: TRBV28
J gene: TRBJ2-1
D gene: NA

CDR3 protein: CASSLPQGAGDTQYF
CDR3 DNA: TGCGCCAGCAGCTTGCCACAGGGGGCTGGAGATACGCAGTATTTT
clone size: NA
V gene: TRBV5-1
J gene: TRBJ2-3
D gene: TRBD1

CDR3 protein: CASSNGQGATDTQYF
CDR3 DNA: TGTGCCAGCAGCAACGGACAGGGGGCTACAGATACGCAGTATTTT
clone size: few
V gene: TRBV2
J gene: TRBJ2-3
D gene: TRBD1

CDR3 protein: CASSSSGTSYEQYF
CDR3 DNA: TGTGCCAGCAGCTCGTCCGGGACCTCCTACGAGCAGTACTTC
clone size: many
V gene: TRBV2
J gene: TRBJ2-7
D gene: NA

CDR3 protein: CASSPNPPSESYNEQFF
CDR3 DNA: TGTGCCAGCAGCCCAAACCCTCCTAGCGAATCCTACAATGAGCAGTTCTTC
clone size: NA
V gene: TRBV28
J gene: TRBJ2-1
D gene: NA

CDR3 protein: CASSQADRESRGYTF
CDR3 DNA: TGCGCCAGCAGCCAAGCGGACAGGGAGAGTCGTGGCTACACCTTC
clone size: NA
V gene: TRBV4-3
J gene: TRBJ1-2
D gene: TRBD1

CDR3 protein: CASSLHDGYTF
CDR3 DNA: TGTGCCAGCAGTTTACACGATGGCTACACCTTC
clone size: NA
V gene: TRBV28
J gene: TRBJ1-2
D gene: NA

CDR3 protein: CASSTIQGANQPQHF
CDR3 DNA: TGTGCCAGTAGTACGATACAGGGGGCTAATCAGCCCCAGCATTTT
clone size: NA
V gene: TRBV19
J gene: TRBJ1-5
D gene: TRBD1

CDR3 protein: CASCQGWTDTQYF
CDR3 DNA: TGTGCCAGCTGTCAGGGATGGACAGATACGCAGTATTTT
clone size: NA
V gene: TRBV2
J gene: TRBJ2-3
D gene: NA

CDR3 protein: CASSLRGRATSEQYF
CDR3 DNA: TGTGCCAGCAGCCTGAGGGGGAGGGCCACGAGCGAGCAGTACTTC
clone size: many
V gene: TRBV28
J gene: TRBJ2-7
D gene: NA

CDR3 protein: CASSPSGAGQPQHF
CDR3 DNA: TGTGCCAGCTCACCATCGGGGGCGGGTCAGCCCCAGCATTTT
clone size: NA
V gene: TRBV18
J gene: TRBJ1-5
D gene: NA

CDR3 protein: CASTDSLRNEQFF
CDR3 DNA: TGTGCCAGCACAGACTCCCTTAGGAATGAGCAGTTCTTC
clone size: few
V gene: TRBV6-5
J gene: TRBJ2-1
D gene: NA

CDR3 protein: CASSLETGVGQYF
CDR3 DNA: TGCGCCAGCAGCTTGGAGACGGGGGTGGGGCAGTATTTT
clone size: few
V gene: TRBV5-1
J gene: TRBJ2-3
D gene: NA